This T cell receptor (beta chain) was identified during a study of regulatory T cells in long-lasting Graves disease. iRepertoire HTBI primers and Arm-PCR of CDR3 regions built TCR beta libraries. As processed by the authors: Sample data revealed about 62 TRBV and 14 TRBJ segments. TCRdb independently ran MiXCR on the multiplex PCR reads; one entry per CDR3 protein. The V and J calls and clone size come from TCRdb's table, not from the authors' own analysis. In the table there are 550,000 to 700,000 distinct CDR3 sequences, about 16% of which are singletons. Time point indicated: newly diagnosed GD, antithyroid drugs for less than 3 months. PBMC-derived RNA was used for the TCR library. These sequences were also reported in another study, on T cells in Graves' hyperthyroidism and ophthalmopathy. Per that paper: RT-PCR in the first round (using the HTBI primer set) targeted the TCR CDR3.

This TCR was recovered from a man aged 18 to 30 with Graves disease. Sequences were derived from peripheral blood mononuclear cells (PBMCs), sampled at new diagnosis, from a patient treated with antithyroid drugs.

The chain's CDR3 is CSVVDPGQYNEQFF. The CDR3 coding sequence is TGCAGCGTCGTAGATCCTGGACAATACAATGAGCAGTTCTTC. V and J are TRBV29-1 and TRBJ2-1, with D perhaps matching TRBD1 (5 bases). The CDR3 contains 14 residues. V lost 6 bases and J lost 4, with 16 bases in between. Germline lookup yields CDR1 SQVTM and CDR2 ANQGSEA.